This entry concerns a single T cell receptor beta chain. TCRdb re-called the 5' RACE reads through MiXCR, storing one row per CDR3 protein. The table records under 300,000 distinct CDR3 sequences, over 15% of them present only once. The entry originates in a study of CD8 T cells in ankylosing spondylitis. The CDR3 extends over 13 amino acids. Deletions cut 4 bases from V and 11 bases from J, with 15 bases between. This chain joins TRBV12-3 or TRBV12-4 and TRBJ2-1; perhaps TRBD2 as D (5 bases). Specimen: blood, either unsorted or a sorted T cell fraction (not recorded which). The TCR comes from a male donor with ankylosing spondylitis or in good health (not recorded which). The CDR3 is CASSSPLGAQQFF. The CDR3, as DNA: TGTGCCAGCAGTTCCCCCCTGGGAGCCCAGCAGTTCTTC.